This T cell receptor (beta chain) was retrieved from a study of shared clonotypes between healthy human individuals. Sequencing used immunoSEQ multiplex PCR; TCRdb keeps in-frame clones, though not all of them. Here the sample spans hundreds of thousands of clones, roughly 72% being singletons. The sequence came from a woman in her 30s in good health. The sample was memory CD4+ T cells sorted from blood. Subset described: CD45RA-negative fraction.

In DNA form, the CDR3 reads TGTGCCAGCAGCGCGAGGGGGGACAGAAACACTGAAGCTTTCTTT. This gives the protein CASSARGDRNTEAFF. The genes are TRBV11-2 and TRBJ1-1; 7 bases are shared with TRBD1. V dropped 5 bases and J dropped 2; count of bases not matched to a gene: 8. Per the germline V gene, CDR1 is SGHAT and CDR2 is FQNNGV. CDR3 length: 15 amino acids. The full variable domain, completed using reference TRBV11-2 and TRBJ1-1, is EAGVAQSPRYKIIEKRQSVAFWCNPISGHATLYWYQQILGQGPKLLIQFQNNGVVDDSQLPKDRFSAERLKGVDSTLKIQPAKLEDSAVYLCASSARGDRNTEAFFGQGTRLTVV.